The T cell receptor beta chain under discussion was sequenced for a study of regulatory T cells. The germline V and J ends were trimmed by 11 bases and 3 bases, with 16 bases remaining between them. This CDR3 has 13 residues. Germline CDR1 reads ENHRY; CDR2 reads SYGVKD. Primers: 52 TRBV forward and 13 TRBJ reverse. Clones were sequenced by immunoSEQ multiplex PCR, and TCRdb holds only the in-frame ones, with some missing. The sample records 30,000 to 40,000 clones, approximately 91% being singletons. For this clone: The antigen is undetermined.

Points from the study as a whole: Hydrophobic residues at CDR3 positions 6 and 7 were enriched in conventional CD4+ T cells of CD3G-deficient patients.

The sequenced material came from conventional CD4+ T cells sorted from blood. This chain joins TRBV10-3 and TRBJ1-2; a weak D match, TRBD1 (6 bases). The receptor comes from a young adult with CD3G deficiency. The CDR3 nucleotides read TGTGCCTCATTTCAGGGGTGGGACTATGGCTACACCTTC. Its protein product is CASFQGWDYGYTF.